This T cell receptor (beta chain) was identified in a study of molecular identifiers for immune sequencing clone quantification (dated by TCRdb to between 2018 and 2020). About the investigation overall: For a replicate experiment, RNA from around 20,000 or 99,000 naive CD8 T cells was divided into five aliquots, of which four were sequenced. This methods study used CD8 T cells to benchmark TCR RNA copy counting and molecular-identifier clustering-based TCR repertoire sequencing (MIDCIRS). The study at large found these results: Modeling gave about 3 recovered TCR RNA copies per cell versus roughly 10 by digital PCR, implying approximately 30% capture efficiency. In CMV-specific effector cells, over 99% of molecules were held by clones above 20 RNA copies, whereas under 1% of molecules were held by such clones in naive cells. When barcode sub-clustering was left out, chimeric consensus sequences inflated TCR diversity, with chimeras reaching as high as 47%. Highly expanded clone sizes could be underestimated if identical TCR molecules share a barcode. Spiked-in Jurkat TCR RNA equivalent to a single cell was reported to be detectable even among 850,000 to 1,000,000 naive CD8 T cells. The naive libraries included spiked-in Jurkat TCR RNA (about nine copies' worth), and this Jurkat TCR RNA is not part of the donor repertoire.

This clonotype was detected ten times or more. Its antigen is not yet known. No qualities accompany the bases; no much larger clone lies one base away. Receptors were amplified or captured by PCR. Sequencing used an Illumina HiSeq 4000. Preparation of bulk TCR libraries followed a previously described approach, with the TCR primers listed in Table S5. Total RNA was purified with the Qiagen AllPrep DNA/RNA kit. Reads from multiple sequencing runs of the same library were pooled before analysis. The authors processed their data as follows. Reads were retained only if their TCR constant sequence matched exactly, and those retained reads were trimmed to 150 nt and grouped according to their 12-nt molecular barcodes. Reads inside each barcode group were sub-clustered using a 15% Levenshtein threshold, and a quality-weighted consensus sequence was constructed for each RNA molecule. Non-functional sequences were filtered out, along with any lower-count sequence sitting one edit away from another sequence. Based on fitting two negative binomial distributions, any barcode sub-cluster with under 20% of the maximum read count was discarded. The raw public reads went through TCRdb reprocessing: fastp at Q25, MiXCR clone calling, in-frame beta chains kept. Entries are consolidated by CDR3 protein sequence, retaining the most common genes and DNA. The V and J calls here are based on TCRdb, not the publication. This sample holds about 640,000 distinct CDR3 sequences; 15% to 20% were observed only once. The top ten hold roughly 0.9% of the sample.

Libraries of naive CD8 T cells were generated from roughly 20,000 to 1,000,000 sorted cells, with 10%, 30% or 50% of the purified RNA used. Naive CD8 T cells were FACS-sorted as CD8+CD4-CCR7+CD45RA+ on a BD FACSAria II into RLT Plus buffer. To test detection sensitivity, Jurkat RNA equivalent to roughly nine TCR copies was spiked into samples of about 19,000-1,100,000 naive CD8 T cells. Enrichment of CD8 T cells was done with RosetteSep CD8+ T Cell Enrichment Cocktail plus Ficoll-Paque, and ACK red cell lysis came afterward. Sequenced sample: naive CD8+ T cells from blood, with Jurkat cell RNA spiked in. The cell subset or site label for this specimen denotes: FACS-sorted CD8+CD4-CCR7+CD45RA+ naive T cells. This clonotype was obtained from a human donor in good health. Some libraries in this study had Jurkat cell RNA spiked in.

The DNA sequence follows: TGCGCCAGCAGCCAAGAACCGCGGCCTGAGAGCTCTGGAAACACCATATATTTT. Its protein is CASSQEPRPESSGNTIYF. The chain links TRBV4-3 with TRBJ1-3, with no reliable assignment of the D segment. CDR1 and CDR2, per the germline V gene, are LGHNA and YSLEER. The CDR3, from cysteine to phenylalanine, totals 18 residues. CDR3 DNA is the only sequence kept; it has 54 bases, read in frame from the first base. V is shortened by 0 bases, J by 0 bases, and the region joining them spans 15 bases.